This T cell receptor beta chain emerged from a study of shared clonotypes between healthy human individuals. This clone occurred once. The ends were cut back, 1 base at V and 4 bases at J, with 12 bases in the middle. The CDR3 contains 14 residues. Germline assignment: CDR1 SGHNT and CDR2 YYREEE (reference sequence). Terminally differentiated effector memory CD45RA+ cells were left out of the naive CD8 fraction, which was CD45RO-negative and positively selected for CCR7. Data came from immunoSEQ multiplex PCR; TCRdb stores just in-frame clones and leaves some out. This table holds about 2 million clones, over 85% found once.

This clonotype originated in a man aged 18 to 30 in good health. The chain is built from TRBV5-4 and TRBJ2-7, with D possibly matching TRBD1 (6 bases). Sequenced input: naive CD8+ T cells sorted from blood. CDR3 DNA sequence: TGTGCCAGCAGCTTGCAGGGGTTAACGTACGAGCAGTACTTC. It yields the protein CASSLQGLTYEQYF.